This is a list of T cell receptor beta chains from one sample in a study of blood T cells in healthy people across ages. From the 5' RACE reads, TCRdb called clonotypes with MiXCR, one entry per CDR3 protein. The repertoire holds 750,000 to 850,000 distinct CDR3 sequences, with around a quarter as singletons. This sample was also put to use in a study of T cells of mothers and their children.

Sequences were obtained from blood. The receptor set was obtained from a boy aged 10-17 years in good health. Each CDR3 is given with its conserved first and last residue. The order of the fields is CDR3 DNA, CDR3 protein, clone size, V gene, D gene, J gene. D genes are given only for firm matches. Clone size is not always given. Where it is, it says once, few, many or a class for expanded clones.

TGTGCCACCAGCAGATATACGACAGGGCGAGGGGAGCAGTACTTC,CATSRYTTGRGEQYF,few,TRBV15,TRBD1,TRBJ2-5
TGTGCCAGCAGTGACTCGGCGGCAGGGTACACTGATACGCAGTATTTT,CASSDSAAGYTDTQYF,once,TRBV6-4,.,TRBJ2-3
TGTGCCAGCAGTTACTCGACCACAGGGTCTGCAGATACGCAGTATTTT,CASSYSTTGSADTQYF,.,TRBV6-5,.,TRBJ2-3
TGTGCCAGCAGCTTACTAACAGGGGAAATCCACAATGAGCAGTTCTTC,CASSLLTGEIHNEQFF,.,TRBV7-3,TRBD1,TRBJ2-1
TGCGCCAGCAGCCAAGATTGGCTAGCGTATTTGAAGACCCAGTACTTC,CASSQDWLAYLKTQYF,.,TRBV4-3,.,TRBJ2-5
TGTGCCGGCAGGGGTCGATACAATGAGCAGTTCTTC,CAGRGRYNEQFF,.,TRBV28,.,TRBJ2-1
TGTGCCAGCAGTCGGACTAGCGGGAGGGTTGACAATGAGCAGTTCTTC,CASSRTSGRVDNEQFF,.,TRBV7-3,TRBD2,TRBJ2-1
TGCAGCGTCGTTGAGCGGGAGGATAGTCAAGAGACCCAGTACTTC,CSVVEREDSQETQYF,.,TRBV29-1,TRBD2,TRBJ2-5
TGTGCCAGCAGTTCTTCACTAGCGGCCGAGACCCAGTACTTC,CASSSSLAAETQYF,.,TRBV11-2,TRBD2,TRBJ2-5
TGTGCCAGCAGCTCGACCGGGGCCATGAACACTGAAGCTTTCTTT,CASSSTGAMNTEAFF,.,TRBV7-2,.,TRBJ1-1
TGCGCCAGCAGCTCCGGGACACCCCAGCAAGAGACCCAGTACTTC,CASSSGTPQQETQYF,few,TRBV5-1,.,TRBJ2-5
TGCAGTGCTAGCCTCCCGGCTAGCGGGAGTGTCACAGATACGCAGTATTTT,CSASLPASGSVTDTQYF,few,TRBV20-1,TRBD2,TRBJ2-3
TGTGCCAGCAGTCCCAGCAGACAGGGGCTCCTTCATGCAACTAATGAAAAACTGTTTTTT,CASSPSRQGLLHATNEKLFF,.,TRBV12-3/TRBV12-4,TRBD1,TRBJ1-4
TGTGCCACCAGGGGGCTTTTTGATGGCTACACCTTC,CATRGLFDGYTF,.,TRBV2,TRBD1,TRBJ1-2
TGTGCCAGCAGTTTACTACAGGGAAACACTGAAGCTTTCTTT,CASSLLQGNTEAFF,few,TRBV12-3/TRBV12-4,.,TRBJ1-1
TGCAGCGTTGAAGATACGGCGGGAGGTAGCTCCTACGAGCAGTACTTC,CSVEDTAGGSSYEQYF,.,TRBV29-1,TRBD2,TRBJ2-7
TGTGCCAGCACCGAAATCGCGGGGGTGGGGACCCAGTACTTC,CASTEIAGVGTQYF,.,TRBV3-1,TRBD2,TRBJ2-5
TGTGCCAGCTCCCTACCCGGACCGACCAATGAGCAGTTCTTC,CASSLPGPTNEQFF,few,TRBV5-6,.,TRBJ2-1
TGTGCCAGCAGCTTAGCGGGAGAGTTTACCTACGAGCAGTACTTC,CASSLAGEFTYEQYF,.,TRBV7-2,.,TRBJ2-7
TGCAGCGTTTTTCTAAGTGGGGGTGGCGGCTCCTACAATGAGCAGTTCTTC,CSVFLSGGGGSYNEQFF,.,TRBV29-1,.,TRBJ2-1
TGTGCCATCAGTGAAGGGACAGGGGGCGAGCAGTACTTC,CAISEGTGGEQYF,.,TRBV10-3,TRBD1,TRBJ2-7
TGTGCCAGCAGCTCGGTCGGCAGGGATAACTATGGCTACACCTTC,CASSSVGRDNYGYTF,.,TRBV7-8,.,TRBJ1-2
TGTGCCAGCAGCCGGCAGGGACTCAAGGGGGCCAAAAACATTCAGTACTTC,CASSRQGLKGAKNIQYF,.,TRBV28,.,TRBJ2-4
TGCAGTGCCGGCTGGGGGGCGGGAGACTCCTACGAGCAGTACTTC,CSAGWGAGDSYEQYF,.,TRBV20-1,.,TRBJ2-7
TGTGCCAGCAGGGGAGGGGCGCGTGGCTCTGGAAACACCATATATTTT,CASRGGARGSGNTIYF,.,TRBV7-8,.,TRBJ1-3